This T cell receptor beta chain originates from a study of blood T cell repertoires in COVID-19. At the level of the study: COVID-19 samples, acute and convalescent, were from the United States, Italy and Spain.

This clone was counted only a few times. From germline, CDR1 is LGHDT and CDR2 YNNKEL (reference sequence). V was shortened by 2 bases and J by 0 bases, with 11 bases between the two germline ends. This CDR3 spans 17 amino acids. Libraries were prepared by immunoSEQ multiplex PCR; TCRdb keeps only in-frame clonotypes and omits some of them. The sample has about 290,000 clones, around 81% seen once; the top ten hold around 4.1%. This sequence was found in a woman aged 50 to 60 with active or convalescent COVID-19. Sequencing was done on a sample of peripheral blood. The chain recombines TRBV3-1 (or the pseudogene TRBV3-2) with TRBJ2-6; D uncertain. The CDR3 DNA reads TGTGCCAGCAGCCAACGACACAAGTCCTCTGGGGCCAACGTCCTGACTTTC. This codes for CASSQRHKSSGANVLTF.